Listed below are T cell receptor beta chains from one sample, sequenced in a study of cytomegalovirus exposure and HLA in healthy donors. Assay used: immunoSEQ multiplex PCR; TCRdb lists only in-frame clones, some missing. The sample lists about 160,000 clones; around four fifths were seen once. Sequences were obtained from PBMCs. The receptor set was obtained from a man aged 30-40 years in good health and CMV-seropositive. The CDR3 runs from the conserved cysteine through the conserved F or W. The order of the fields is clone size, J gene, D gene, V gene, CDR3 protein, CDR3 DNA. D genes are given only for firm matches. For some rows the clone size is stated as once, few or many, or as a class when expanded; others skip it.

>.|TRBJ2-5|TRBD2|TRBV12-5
CASGHGGARETQYF
TGTGCTAGTGGTCACGGGGGGGCTCGGGAGACCCAGTACTTC
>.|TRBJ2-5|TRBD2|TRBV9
CASSVGSSGGETQYF
TGTGCCAGCAGCGTAGGGAGTAGCGGGGGGGAGACCCAGTACTTC
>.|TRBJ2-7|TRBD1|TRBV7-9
CASSSGQVIEQYF
TGTGCCAGCAGTTCGGGACAGGTTATAGAGCAGTACTTC
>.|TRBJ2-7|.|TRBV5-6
CASSWKGGPYEQYF
TGTGCCAGCAGCTGGAAAGGGGGTCCGTACGAGCAGTACTTC
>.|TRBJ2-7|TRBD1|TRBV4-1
CASSQESGGLSYEQYF
TGCGCCAGCAGCCAAGAGTCAGGGGGCCTCTCCTACGAGCAGTACTTC
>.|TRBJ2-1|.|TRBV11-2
CASSLVNEQFF
TGTGCCAGCAGCTTAGTAAATGAGCAGTTCTTC
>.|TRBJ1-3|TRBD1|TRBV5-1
CASSLGPPTGSGNTIYF
TGCGCCAGCAGCTTGGGTCCCCCGACAGGGTCTGGAAACACCATATATTTT
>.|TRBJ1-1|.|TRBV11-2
CASSRTGNTEAFF
TGTGCCAGCAGCCGAACAGGGAACACTGAAGCTTTCTTT
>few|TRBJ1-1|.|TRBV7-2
CASSLEMNTEAFF
TGTGCCAGCAGCTTGGAGATGAACACTGAAGCTTTCTTT
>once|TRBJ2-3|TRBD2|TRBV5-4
CASSLTSGVTDTQYF
TGTGCCAGCAGCCTGACTAGCGGGGTCACAGATACGCAGTATTTT
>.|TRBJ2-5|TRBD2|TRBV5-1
CASSPMGLAQETQYF
TGCGCCAGCAGCCCGATGGGACTAGCCCAAGAGACCCAGTACTTC
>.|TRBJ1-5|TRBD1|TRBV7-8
CASSGDRVGNQPQHF
TGTGCCAGCAGCGGAGACAGGGTGGGCAATCAGCCCCAGCATTTT
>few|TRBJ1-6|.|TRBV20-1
CSARGSSPLHF
TGCAGTGCTAGGGGGAGTTCACCCCTCCACTTT
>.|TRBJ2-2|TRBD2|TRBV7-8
CASGYRAGGTGELFF
TGTGCCAGCGGGTATAGAGCGGGGGGGACCGGGGAGCTGTTTTTT